These 3 T cell receptor beta chains originate from one sample sequenced in a study of T cell changes during pregnancy in multiple sclerosis. Method: immunoSEQ multiplex PCR; TCRdb's copy keeps in-frame clones and lacks some. The sample has about 120,000 clones, 92% seen once; the top ten hold approximately 1.5%. Specimen: peripheral blood, collected in the third trimester of pregnancy. The source of these receptors is a female donor with multiple sclerosis, enrolled in a pregnancy study.

This chain uses TRBV27 with TRBJ1-1; D is unclear. Germline V CDR1 and CDR2: MNHEY, SMNVEV (reference sequence). CDR3 size: 16 residues. Trimming pared 0 bases from V and 0 bases from J, leaving 11 bases between. The CDR3 region is CASSLSTGSLNTEAFF. The DNA for the CDR3 is TGTGCCAGCAGTTTATCGACGGGTTCGTTGAACACTGAAGCTTTCTTT.

The V call is TRBV9, the J call TRBJ2-7; possibly TRBD2 for D (7 bases). The CDR3 contains 15 residues. From germline, CDR1 is SGDLS and CDR2 YYNGEE. V was shortened by 0 bases and J by 3 bases, with 13 bases between the two germline ends. Here the CDR3 DNA reads TGTGCCAGCAGCGTAGAGGGGGAGGGCCTCTACGAGCAGTACTTC. It is translated as CASSVEGEGLYEQYF.

The rearrangement uses TRBV27 and TRBJ2-7, with 11 bases identical to TRBD1. Unmatched junction bases numbered 9, after V lost 5 bases and J lost 3 bases. CDR1 is MNHEY and CDR2 is SMNVEV in the germline V gene (reference sequence). The CDR3 runs to 16 residues. The chain's CDR3 is CASSSGQGAQYYEQYF. The CDR3, as DNA: TGTGCCAGCAGTAGTGGACAGGGGGCTCAATACTACGAGCAGTACTTC.